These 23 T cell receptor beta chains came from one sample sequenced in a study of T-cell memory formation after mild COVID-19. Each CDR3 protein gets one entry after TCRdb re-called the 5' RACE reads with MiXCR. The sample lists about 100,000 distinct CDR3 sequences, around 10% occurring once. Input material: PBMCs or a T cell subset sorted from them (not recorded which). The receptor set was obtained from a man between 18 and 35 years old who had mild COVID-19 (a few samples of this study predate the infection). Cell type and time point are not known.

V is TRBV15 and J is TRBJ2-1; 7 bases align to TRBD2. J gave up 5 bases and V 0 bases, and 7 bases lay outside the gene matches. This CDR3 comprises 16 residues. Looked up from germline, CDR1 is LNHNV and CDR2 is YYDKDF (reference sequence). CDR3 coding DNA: TGTGCCACCAGCAGAGATAGCGGGCTAGGCCACAATGAGCAGTTCTTC. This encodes CATSRDSGLGHNEQFF. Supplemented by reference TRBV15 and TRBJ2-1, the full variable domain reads DAMVIQNPRYQVTQFGKPVTLSCSQTLNHNVMYWYQQKSSQAPKLLFHYYDKDFNNEADTPDNFQSRRPNTSFCFLDIRSPGLGDTAMYLCATSRDSGLGHNEQFFGPGTRLTVL.

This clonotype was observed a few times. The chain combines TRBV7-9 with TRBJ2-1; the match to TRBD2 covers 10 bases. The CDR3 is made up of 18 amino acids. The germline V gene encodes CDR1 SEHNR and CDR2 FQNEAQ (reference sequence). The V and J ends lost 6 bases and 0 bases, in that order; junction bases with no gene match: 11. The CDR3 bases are TGTGCCAGCAGTCATCCGGGACTAGCGACGGTCTCCTACAATGAGCAGTTCTTC. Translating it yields CASSHPGLATVSYNEQFF.

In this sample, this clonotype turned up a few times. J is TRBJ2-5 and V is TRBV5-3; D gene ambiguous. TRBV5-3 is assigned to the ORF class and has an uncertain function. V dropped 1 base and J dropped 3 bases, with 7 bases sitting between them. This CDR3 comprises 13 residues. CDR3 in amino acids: CARSLSREETQYF. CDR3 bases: TGTGCCAGAAGCTTGTCAAGGGAAGAGACCCAGTACTTC.

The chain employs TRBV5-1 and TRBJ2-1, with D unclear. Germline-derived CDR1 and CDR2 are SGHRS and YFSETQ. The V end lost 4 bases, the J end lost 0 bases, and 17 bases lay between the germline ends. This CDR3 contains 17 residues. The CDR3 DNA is TGCGCCAGCAGCCGAACTGGATCCCTAAGCTCCTACAATGAGCAGTTCTTC. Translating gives CASSRTGSLSSYNEQFF.

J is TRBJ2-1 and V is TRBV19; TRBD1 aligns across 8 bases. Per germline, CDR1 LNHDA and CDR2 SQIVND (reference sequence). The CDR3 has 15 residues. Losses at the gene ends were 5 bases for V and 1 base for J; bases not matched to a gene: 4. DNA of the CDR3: TGTGCCAGTAGTCGGACAGGGAGGTCCTACAATGAGCAGTTCTTC. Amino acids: CASSRTGRSYNEQFF.

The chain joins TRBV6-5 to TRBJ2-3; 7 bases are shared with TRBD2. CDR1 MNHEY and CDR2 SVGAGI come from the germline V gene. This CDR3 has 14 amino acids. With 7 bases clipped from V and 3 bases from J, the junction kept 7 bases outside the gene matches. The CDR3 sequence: CASMTSFVTDTQYF. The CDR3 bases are TGTGCCAGCATGACTAGCTTTGTAACAGATACGCAGTATTTT.

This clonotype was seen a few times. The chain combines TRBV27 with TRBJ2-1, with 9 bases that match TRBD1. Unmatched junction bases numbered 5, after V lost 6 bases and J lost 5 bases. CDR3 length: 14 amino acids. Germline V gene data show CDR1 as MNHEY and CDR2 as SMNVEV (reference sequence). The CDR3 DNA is TGTGCCAGCAGGCTGGGACAGGGCCACAATGAGCAGTTCTTC. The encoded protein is CASRLGQGHNEQFF.

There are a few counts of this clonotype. The CDR3, as DNA: TGTGCCACCAGCAGAGTCTTGGGCAGAACTCAAGAGACCCAGTACTTC. Protein sequence: CATSRVLGRTQETQYF. The V call is TRBV15, the J call TRBJ2-5; D not resolved. The germline gives CDR1 LNHNV, CDR2 YYDKDF (reference sequence). The CDR3 sequence is 16 residues long. V gave up 1 base and J gave up 2 bases, with 14 bases separating them.

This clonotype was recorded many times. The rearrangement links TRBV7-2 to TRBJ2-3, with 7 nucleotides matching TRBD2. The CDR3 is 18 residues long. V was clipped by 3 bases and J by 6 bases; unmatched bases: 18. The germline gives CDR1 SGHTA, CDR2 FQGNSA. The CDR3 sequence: CASSLALLAETKRDTQYF. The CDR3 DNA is TGTGCCAGCAGCTTGGCTCTTCTAGCGGAAACAAAGCGGGATACGCAGTATTTT.

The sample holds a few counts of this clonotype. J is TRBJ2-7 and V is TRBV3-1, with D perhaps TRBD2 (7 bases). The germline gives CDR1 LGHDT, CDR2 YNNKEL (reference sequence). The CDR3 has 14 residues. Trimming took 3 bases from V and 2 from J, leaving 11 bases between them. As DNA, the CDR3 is TGTGCCAGCAGCCAGACCGGGGGGCCCTACGAGCAGTACTTC. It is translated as CASSQTGGPYEQYF.

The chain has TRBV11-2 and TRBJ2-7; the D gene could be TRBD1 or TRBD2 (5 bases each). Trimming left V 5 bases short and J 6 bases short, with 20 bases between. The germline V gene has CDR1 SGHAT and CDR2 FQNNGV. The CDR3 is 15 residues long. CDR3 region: CASSPLPGPLGEQYV. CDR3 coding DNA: TGTGCCAGCAGCCCCCTCCCGGGACCCCTCGGCGAGCAGTACGTC.

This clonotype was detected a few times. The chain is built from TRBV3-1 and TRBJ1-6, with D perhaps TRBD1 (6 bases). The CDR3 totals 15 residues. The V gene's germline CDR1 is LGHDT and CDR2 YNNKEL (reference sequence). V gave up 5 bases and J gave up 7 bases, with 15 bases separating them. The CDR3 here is CASSVGQIGNSPLHF. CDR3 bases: TGTGCCAGCAGCGTTGGACAGATTGGAAATTCACCCCTCCACTTT.

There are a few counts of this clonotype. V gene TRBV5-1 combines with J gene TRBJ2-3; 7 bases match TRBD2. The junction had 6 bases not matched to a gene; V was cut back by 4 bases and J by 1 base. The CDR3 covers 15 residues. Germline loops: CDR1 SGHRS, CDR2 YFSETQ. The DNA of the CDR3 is TGCGCCAGCAGCCCACTGGCGGGGGGCACAGATACGCAGTATTTT. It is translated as CASSPLAGGTDTQYF.

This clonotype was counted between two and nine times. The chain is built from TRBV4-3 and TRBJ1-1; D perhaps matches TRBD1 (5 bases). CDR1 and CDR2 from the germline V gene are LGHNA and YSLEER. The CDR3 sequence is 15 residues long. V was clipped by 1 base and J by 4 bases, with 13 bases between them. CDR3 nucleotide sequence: TGCGCCAGCAGCCAAGTTGTTCTAGGGGCCACTGAAGCTTTCTTT. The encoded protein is CASSQVVLGATEAFF.

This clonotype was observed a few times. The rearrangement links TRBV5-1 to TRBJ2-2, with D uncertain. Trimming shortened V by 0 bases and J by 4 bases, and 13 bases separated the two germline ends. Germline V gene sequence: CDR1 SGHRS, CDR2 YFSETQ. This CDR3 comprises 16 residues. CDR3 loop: CASSLVWAARTGELFF. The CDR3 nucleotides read TGCGCCAGCAGCTTGGTTTGGGCCGCGCGCACCGGGGAGCTGTTTTTT.

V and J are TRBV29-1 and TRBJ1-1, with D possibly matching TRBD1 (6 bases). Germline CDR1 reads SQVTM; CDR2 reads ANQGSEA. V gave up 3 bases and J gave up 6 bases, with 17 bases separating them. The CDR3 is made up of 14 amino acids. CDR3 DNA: TGCAGCGTTGATGGGGTGGGGACAACTCCTGAAGCTTTCTTT. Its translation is CSVDGVGTTPEAFF. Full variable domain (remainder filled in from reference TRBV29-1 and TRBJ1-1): SAVISQKPSRDICQRGTSLTIQCQVDSQVTMMFWYRQQPGQSLTLIATANQGSEATYESGFVIDKFPISRPNLTFSTLTVSNMSPEDSSIYLCSVDGVGTTPEAFFGQGTRLTVV.

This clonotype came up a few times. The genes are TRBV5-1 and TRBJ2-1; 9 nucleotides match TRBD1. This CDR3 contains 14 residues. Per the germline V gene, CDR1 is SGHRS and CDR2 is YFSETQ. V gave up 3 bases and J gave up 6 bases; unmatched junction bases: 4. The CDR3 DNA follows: TGCGCCAGCAGCTACGGACAGGGGATCAATGAGCAGTTCTTC. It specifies CASSYGQGINEQFF.

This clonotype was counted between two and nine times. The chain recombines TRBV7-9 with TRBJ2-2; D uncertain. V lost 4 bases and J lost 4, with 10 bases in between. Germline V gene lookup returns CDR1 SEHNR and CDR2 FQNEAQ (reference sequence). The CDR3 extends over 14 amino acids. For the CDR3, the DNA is TGTGCCAGCAGCTCGCTTCCCCCCACCGGGGAGCTGTTTTTT. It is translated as CASSSLPPTGELFF.

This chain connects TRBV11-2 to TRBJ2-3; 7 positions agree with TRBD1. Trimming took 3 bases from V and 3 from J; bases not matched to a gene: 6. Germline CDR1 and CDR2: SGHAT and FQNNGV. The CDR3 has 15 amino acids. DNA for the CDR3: TGTGCCAGCAGCTTTATGGACAGGTGGACAGATACGCAGTATTTT. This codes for CASSFMDRWTDTQYF.

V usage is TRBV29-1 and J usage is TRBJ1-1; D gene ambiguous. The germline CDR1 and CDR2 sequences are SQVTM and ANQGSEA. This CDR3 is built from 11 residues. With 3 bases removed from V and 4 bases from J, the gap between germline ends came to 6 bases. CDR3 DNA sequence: TGCAGCGTTGATCGCAGCACTGAAGCTTTCTTT. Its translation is CSVDRSTEAFF. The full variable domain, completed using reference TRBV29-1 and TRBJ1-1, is SAVISQKPSRDICQRGTSLTIQCQVDSQVTMMFWYRQQPGQSLTLIATANQGSEATYESGFVIDKFPISRPNLTFSTLTVSNMSPEDSSIYLCSVDRSTEAFFGQGTRLTVV.

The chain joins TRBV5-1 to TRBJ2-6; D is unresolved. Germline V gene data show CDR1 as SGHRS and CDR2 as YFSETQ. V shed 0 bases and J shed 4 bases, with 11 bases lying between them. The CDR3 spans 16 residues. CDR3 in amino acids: CASSLGLGYGANVLTF. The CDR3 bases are TGCGCCAGCAGCTTGGGGCTCGGGTACGGGGCCAACGTCCTGACTTTC.

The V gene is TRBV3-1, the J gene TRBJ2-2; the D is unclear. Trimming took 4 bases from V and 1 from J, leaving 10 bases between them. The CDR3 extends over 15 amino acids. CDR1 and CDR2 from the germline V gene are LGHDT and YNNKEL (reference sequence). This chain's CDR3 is CASSPMTLNTGELFF. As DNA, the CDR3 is TGTGCCAGCAGCCCGATGACACTGAACACCGGGGAGCTGTTTTTT.

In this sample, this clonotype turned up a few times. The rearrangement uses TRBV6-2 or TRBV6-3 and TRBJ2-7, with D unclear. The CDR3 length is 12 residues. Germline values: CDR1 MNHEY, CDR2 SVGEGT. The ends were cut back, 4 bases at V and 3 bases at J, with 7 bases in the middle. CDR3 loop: CASSFRFYEQYF. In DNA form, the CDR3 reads TGTGCCAGCAGTTTCCGGTTCTACGAGCAGTACTTC.